Below are 25 T cell receptor beta chains sequenced from a single sample in a study of Ad26.COV2.S vaccination and SARS-CoV-2 variants (dated by TCRdb to the early 2020s). The treatment or condition tag for this specimen amounts to: around 19 received Ad26.COV2.S at low or high dose, single or two shots; several received placebo; per-sample allocation not given. Repertoires of vaccine and placebo recipients were sequenced from samples collected on day 63 after the first injection. The library came from the immunoSEQ multiplex PCR assay. TCRdb re-hosts the immuneACCESS table, in-frame sequences only. Its copies lack some clones; in the studies checked, an unresolved V gene accounts for under half of them, and the cause for the rest is not known. Recorded for this sample are around 400,000 clones; about four fifths of them occurred a single time. Of the sample, just under 7.5% falls within the top ten clones.

Material: peripheral blood, obtained in a trial of Ad26.COV2.S vaccine versus placebo. The receptors were sampled from a person aged 18-65 years who received the Ad26.COV2.S COVID-19 vaccine or a placebo.

The chain is built from TRBV6-5 and TRBJ1-4; TRBD1 aligns across 9 bases. After removal of 5 bases from V and 7 bases from J, the junction contained 8 bases not matched to a gene. The germline V gene encodes CDR1 MNHEY and CDR2 SVGAGI. This CDR3 comprises 15 residues. CDR3 sequence: CASSRPGTGIEKLFF. Here the CDR3 DNA reads TGTGCCAGCAGTCGTCCCGGGACAGGGATTGAAAAACTGTTTTTT.

The chain links TRBV3-1 (or the pseudogene TRBV3-2) to TRBJ1-1; TRBD1 might be the D (5 bases). Germline lookup yields CDR1 LGHDT and CDR2 YNNKEL (reference sequence). The CDR3 is made up of 15 amino acids. V was shortened by 4 bases and J by 4 bases, with 16 bases between the two germline ends. CDR3 amino acids: CASSPHPGGTTEAFF. The CDR3 region has the DNA TGTGCCAGCAGCCCCCACCCAGGAGGGACCACTGAAGCTTTCTTT.

The chain carries TRBV27 and TRBJ1-1, with TRBD1 as a possible D gene (6 bases). V lost 8 bases, J lost 1 base, and 20 bases lay in between. This CDR3 contains 16 residues. In germline, CDR1 is MNHEY, CDR2 SMNVEV (reference sequence). The CDR3 loop reads CASQLTRTAPNTEAFF. Written as DNA, the CDR3 is TGTGCCAGCCAGCTGACGAGGACAGCTCCGAACACTGAAGCTTTCTTT.

The genes are TRBV5-6 and TRBJ2-1; D not certain. Germline V gene sequence: CDR1 SGHDT, CDR2 YYEEEE. The CDR3 consists of 15 residues. Trimming cost V 4 bases and J 0 bases, with 11 bases left between them. CDR3 nucleotides: TGTGCCAGCAGCCTAGGACGGAACTCCTACAATGAGCAGTTCTTC. As protein: CASSLGRNSYNEQFF.

CDR3 DNA: TGTGCCAGCAGCCAAGATTGGCGGATCGAGCAGTTCTTC. This translates into CASSQDWRIEQFF. The chain links TRBV14 to TRBJ2-1; D ambiguous. The CDR3 length is 13 residues. CDR1 is SGHDN and CDR2 is FVKESK in the germline V gene. Trimming left V 0 bases short and J 10 bases short, with 10 bases between.

This rearrangement joins TRBV5-4 to TRBJ1-4; no clear D. The germline V gene has CDR1 SGHNT and CDR2 YYREEE (reference sequence). With 0 bases removed from V and 8 bases from J, the gap between germline ends came to 11 bases. There are 14 residues in the CDR3. CDR3 bases: TGTGCCAGCAGCTTGGGCGGGGTGAAAGAAAAACTGTTTTTT. Amino acids: CASSLGGVKEKLFF.

The chain joins TRBV25-1 to TRBJ1-2; the match to TRBD1 covers 10 bases. Germline V gene data show CDR1 as MGHDK and CDR2 as SYGVNS. CDR3 length: 17 residues. Trimming removed 8 bases from V and 8 bases from J; junction bases left unmatched: 20. In nucleotides, the CDR3 is TGTGCCAGCCCCTTCACCGGGACAGGGGCACCCCGGCGGGGCTACACCTTC. This encodes CASPFTGTGAPRRGYTF.

The rearrangement links TRBV27 to TRBJ2-7; 8 bases map to TRBD1. Per the germline V gene, CDR1 is MNHEY and CDR2 is SMNVEV (reference sequence). The CDR3 spans 17 residues. The junction had 22 bases not matched to a gene; V was cut back by 11 bases and J by 4 bases. The CDR3 loop reads CAGTLGGTGLFLYEQYF. CDR3 DNA sequence: TGTGCCGGTACCCTGGGCGGGACAGGCTTATTCCTATACGAGCAGTACTTC.

The V call is TRBV18, the J call TRBJ2-1; the D is unclear. Germline values: CDR1 KGHSH, CDR2 LQKENI. The CDR3 is made up of 13 amino acids. The V end lost 0 bases, the J end lost 6 bases, and 6 bases lay between the germline ends. The chain's CDR3 is CASSPPASNEQFF. CDR3 bases: TGTGCCAGCTCACCACCGGCCAGCAATGAGCAGTTCTTC.

This clone turned up a few times. The genes are TRBV24-1 and TRBJ1-1, with TRBD1 matching over 7 bases. CDR1 and CDR2 from the germline V gene are KGHDR and SFDVKD. The CDR3 totals 13 residues. Germline trimming cut 4 bases from V and 6 bases from J; bases unmatched to any gene: 4. The CDR3, as DNA: TGTGCCACCAGTGACCCGGGACAGTCTGAAGCTTTCTTT. This codes for CATSDPGQSEAFF.

V is TRBV6-2 or TRBV6-3 and J is TRBJ2-7; 9 bases match TRBD1. Germline assignment: CDR1 MNHEY and CDR2 SVGEGT. The ends lost 4 bases at V and 4 bases at J; junction bases unmatched: 5. The CDR3 runs to 14 residues. The CDR3 is CASSSTGGIYEQYF. As DNA, the CDR3 is TGTGCCAGCAGTTCGACAGGGGGAATTTACGAGCAGTACTTC.

This clone was counted between two and nine times. This chain joins TRBV5-5 and TRBJ2-1, with 16 bases aligning to TRBD2. The CDR3 has 17 residues. The J segment lost 9 bases and the V segment lost 6 bases, leaving 12 bases of the junction unmatched. Germline assignment: CDR1 SGHKS and CDR2 YYEKEE (reference sequence). CDR3 DNA: TGTGCCAGCAAACCGGGACTAGCGGGAGGGCCGTGGGGTGAGCAGTTCTTC. Its translation: CASKPGLAGGPWGEQFF.

The V call is TRBV4-1, the J call TRBJ2-3, with 7 nucleotides matching TRBD2. V shed 1 base, J shed 2 bases, and the junction held 12 bases outside the gene matches. Germline V gene lookup returns CDR1 MGHRA and CDR2 YSYEKL. The CDR3 covers 18 residues. The CDR3 loop reads CASSQGPWASGTTDTQYF. CDR3 bases: TGCGCCAGCAGCCAAGGCCCCTGGGCTAGCGGTACCACAGATACGCAGTATTTT.

This chain uses TRBV6-6 with TRBJ1-1; D perhaps matches TRBD1 (6 bases). From germline, CDR1 is MNHNY and CDR2 SVGAGI (reference sequence). This CDR3 region has 15 residues. Trimming removed 2 bases from V and 1 base from J, with 11 bases in between. This chain's CDR3 is CASSYPLGANTEAFF. CDR3 nucleotides: TGTGCCAGCAGTTACCCATTGGGGGCGAACACTGAAGCTTTCTTT.

V gene TRBV9 combines with J gene TRBJ2-2; 10 nucleotides match TRBD2. Germline V gene data show CDR1 as SGDLS and CDR2 as YYNGEE. The CDR3 sequence is 18 residues long. V was clipped by 5 bases and J by 1 base; unmatched bases: 11. CDR3 in amino acids: CASRRGAGGPLNTGELFF. The CDR3 nucleotides read TGTGCCAGCAGGAGGGGAGCGGGAGGGCCCCTGAACACCGGGGAGCTGTTTTTT.

The rearrangement links TRBV18 to TRBJ2-6; D is perhaps TRBD2 (6 bases). The CDR3 spans 14 residues. V dropped 6 bases and J dropped 1 base, with 7 bases sitting between them. Germline V gene data show CDR1 as KGHSH and CDR2 as LQKENI. The CDR3: CASSRGSGANVLTF. The CDR3, as DNA: TGTGCCAGCTCCCGGGGGTCTGGGGCCAACGTCCTGACTTTC.

The chain is built from TRBV30 and TRBJ1-4, with 7 bases lining up with TRBD1. The germline CDR1 and CDR2 sequences are GTSNPN and SVGIG (reference sequence). The V and J ends lost 5 bases and 5 bases, in that order; junction bases with no gene match: 8. The CDR3 has 14 amino acids. CDR3 nucleotide sequence: TGTGCCTGGGCGAGACAGGGCCTAAATGAAAAACTGTTTTTT. Its protein product is CAWARQGLNEKLFF.

This chain uses TRBV4-1 with TRBJ2-5; D is perhaps TRBD1 or TRBD2 (6 bases each). The germline V and J ends were trimmed by 3 bases and 4 bases, with 12 bases remaining between them. The CDR3 consists of 14 residues. Germline CDR1 is MGHRA and CDR2 is YSYEKL. The CDR3 spells CASSHPGGGETQYF. CDR3 bases: TGCGCCAGCAGCCATCCCGGAGGGGGAGAGACCCAGTACTTC.

Here the CDR3 DNA reads TGCGCCAGCAGCCTTTTTAGGGGTCAGACCCAGTACTTC. Translation: CASSLFRGQTQYF. V is TRBV5-1 and J is TRBJ2-5; a weak D match, TRBD1 (5 bases). The germline V gene has CDR1 SGHRS and CDR2 YFSETQ. The CDR3 extends over 13 amino acids. Trimming stripped 4 bases from V and 6 bases from J, with 13 bases between.

The V gene is TRBV23-1, the J gene TRBJ1-1; TRBD1 matches at 8 bases. TRBV23-1 is recorded as an ORF, its role being uncertain. The CDR3 runs 16 residues. V was pared by 4 bases and J by 0 bases, with 7 bases of the junction left unmatched. This chain's CDR3 is CASSPSWTGMNTEAFF. The CDR3 nucleotides read TGCGCCAGCAGTCCATCGTGGACAGGGATGAACACTGAAGCTTTCTTT.

This clone was counted a few times. Other DNA sequences within the sample encode an identical CDR3. The genes are TRBV7-9 and TRBJ1-2; D not resolved. The germline V gene has CDR1 SEHNR and CDR2 FQNEAQ (reference sequence). The CDR3 extends over 13 amino acids. Trimming pared 3 bases from V and 2 bases from J, leaving 7 bases between. CDR3 sequence: CASSLGENYGYTF. The CDR3 DNA follows: TGTGCCAGCAGCTTGGGCGAAAACTATGGCTACACCTTC.

The chain uses TRBV4-1 and TRBJ2-5, with D perhaps matching TRBD1 (6 bases). V dropped 1 base and J dropped 2 bases, with 11 bases sitting between them. Germline V gives CDR1 MGHRA, CDR2 YSYEKL. The CDR3 is 15 amino acids. This chain's CDR3 is CASSQAPGQQETQYF. CDR3 sequence (DNA): TGCGCCAGCAGCCAAGCCCCAGGACAGCAAGAGACCCAGTACTTC.

The chain is built from TRBV4-2 and TRBJ1-5; D possibly corresponds to TRBD1 (5 bases). Trimming took 0 bases from V and 5 from J, leaving 11 bases between them. Germline V gene data show CDR1 as LGHNA and CDR2 as YNFKEQ. This CDR3 is built from 15 residues. CDR3 in amino acids: CASSQDRVGYQPQHF. CDR3 DNA sequence: TGTGCCAGCAGCCAAGACAGGGTAGGATATCAGCCCCAGCATTTT.

V gene TRBV28 combines with J gene TRBJ1-5, with 8 bases that match TRBD1. The ends lost 4 bases at V and 5 bases at J; junction bases unmatched: 10. The CDR3 loop spans 16 amino acids. The germline V gene encodes CDR1 MDHEN and CDR2 SYDVKM. In DNA form, the CDR3 reads TGTGCCAGCAGTTGGGTGGCAGGGGGCGTTTATCAGCCCCAGCATTTT. Residues: CASSWVAGGVYQPQHF.

The count of this clone is one. The chain links TRBV12-3 or TRBV12-4 to TRBJ1-1; D is ambiguous. V was pared by 4 bases and J by 5 bases, with 11 bases between. The CDR3 consists of 13 residues. CDR3 in DNA: TGTGCCAGCAGTTGGTTAGGGAGGACTGAAGCTTTCTTT. Translation: CASSWLGRTEAFF.